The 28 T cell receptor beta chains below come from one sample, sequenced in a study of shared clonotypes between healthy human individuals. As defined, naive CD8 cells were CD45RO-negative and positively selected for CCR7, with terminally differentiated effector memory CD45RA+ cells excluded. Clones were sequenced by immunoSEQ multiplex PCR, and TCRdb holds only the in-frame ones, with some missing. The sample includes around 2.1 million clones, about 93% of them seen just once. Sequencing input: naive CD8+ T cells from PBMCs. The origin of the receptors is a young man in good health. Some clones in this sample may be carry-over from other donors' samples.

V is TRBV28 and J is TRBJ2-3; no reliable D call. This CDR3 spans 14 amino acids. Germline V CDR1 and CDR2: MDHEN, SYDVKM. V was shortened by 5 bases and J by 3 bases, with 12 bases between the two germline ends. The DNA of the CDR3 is TGTGCCAGCAGTCTTGGGCTTTGGACAGATACGCAGTATTTT. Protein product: CASSLGLWTDTQYF.

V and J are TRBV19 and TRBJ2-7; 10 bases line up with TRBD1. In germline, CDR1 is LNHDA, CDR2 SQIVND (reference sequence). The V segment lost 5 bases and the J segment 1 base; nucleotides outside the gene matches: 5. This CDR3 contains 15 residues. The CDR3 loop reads CASSWGTGESYEQYF. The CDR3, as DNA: TGTGCCAGTAGTTGGGGGACAGGGGAATCCTACGAGCAGTACTTC.

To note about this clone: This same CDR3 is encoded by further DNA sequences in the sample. CDR3 DNA sequence: TGTGCCAGCAGCGTTTATGGGGGCATGAACACTGAAGCTTTCTTT. Its protein is CASSVYGGMNTEAFF. This chain uses TRBV9 with TRBJ1-1, with D maybe TRBD1 (6 bases). Deletions cut 2 bases from V and 0 bases from J, with 11 bases between. Per the germline V gene, CDR1 is SGDLS and CDR2 is YYNGEE. This CDR3 spans 15 amino acids.

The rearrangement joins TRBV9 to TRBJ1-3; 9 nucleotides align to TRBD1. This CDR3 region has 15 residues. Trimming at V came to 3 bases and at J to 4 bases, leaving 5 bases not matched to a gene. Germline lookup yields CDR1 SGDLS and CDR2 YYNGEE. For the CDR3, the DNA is TGTGCCAGCAGCGCCGGGACAGGGAGAGGAAACACCATATATTTT. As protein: CASSAGTGRGNTIYF.

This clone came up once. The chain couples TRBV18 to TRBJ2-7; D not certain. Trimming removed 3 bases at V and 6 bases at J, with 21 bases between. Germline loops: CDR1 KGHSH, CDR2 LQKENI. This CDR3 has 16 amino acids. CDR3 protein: CASSPVRLPNLGEQYF. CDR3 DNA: TGTGCCAGCTCACCGGTCCGGCTTCCCAATTTGGGCGAGCAGTACTTC.

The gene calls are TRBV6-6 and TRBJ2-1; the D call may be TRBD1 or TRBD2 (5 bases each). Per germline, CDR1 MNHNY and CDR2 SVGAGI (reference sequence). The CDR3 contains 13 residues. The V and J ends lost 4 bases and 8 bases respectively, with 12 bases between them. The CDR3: CASSSAMGDEQFF. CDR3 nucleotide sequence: TGTGCCAGCAGTTCGGCCATGGGGGATGAGCAGTTCTTC.

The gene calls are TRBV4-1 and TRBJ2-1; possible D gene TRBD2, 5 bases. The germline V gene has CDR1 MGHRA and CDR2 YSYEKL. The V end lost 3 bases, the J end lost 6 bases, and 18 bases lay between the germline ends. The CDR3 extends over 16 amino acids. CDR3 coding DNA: TGCGCCAGCAGCCACCTCCTGGTCAGCGGTTTCAATGAGCAGTTCTTC. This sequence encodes CASSHLLVSGFNEQFF.

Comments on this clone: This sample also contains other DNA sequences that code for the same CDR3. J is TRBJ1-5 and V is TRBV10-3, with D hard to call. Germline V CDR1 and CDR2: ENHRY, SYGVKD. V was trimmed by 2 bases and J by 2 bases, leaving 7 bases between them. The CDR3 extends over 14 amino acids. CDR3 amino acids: CAISEGAGNQPQHF. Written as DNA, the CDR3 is TGTGCCATCAGTGAGGGAGCTGGCAATCAGCCCCAGCATTTT.

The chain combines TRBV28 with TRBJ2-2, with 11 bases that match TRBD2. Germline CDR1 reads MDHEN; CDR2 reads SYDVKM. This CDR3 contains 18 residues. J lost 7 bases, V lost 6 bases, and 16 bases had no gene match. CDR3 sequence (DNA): TGTGCCAGCAGCCCTAAGGCCCTTACTAGCGGGAGTAACGGGGAGCTGTTTTTT. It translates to CASSPKALTSGSNGELFF.

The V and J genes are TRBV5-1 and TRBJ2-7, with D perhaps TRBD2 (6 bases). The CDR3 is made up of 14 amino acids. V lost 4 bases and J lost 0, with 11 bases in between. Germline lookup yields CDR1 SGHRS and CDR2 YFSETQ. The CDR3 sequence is CASSGGGFSYEQYF. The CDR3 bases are TGCGCCAGCAGCGGTGGGGGGTTCTCCTACGAGCAGTACTTC.

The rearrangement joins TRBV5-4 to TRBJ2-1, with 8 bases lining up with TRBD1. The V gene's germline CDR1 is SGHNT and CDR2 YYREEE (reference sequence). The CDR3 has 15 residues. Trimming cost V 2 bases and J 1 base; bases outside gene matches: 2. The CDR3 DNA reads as TGTGCCAGCAGCTTCACAGGGGGGTCCTACAATGAGCAGTTCTTC. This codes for CASSFTGGSYNEQFF.

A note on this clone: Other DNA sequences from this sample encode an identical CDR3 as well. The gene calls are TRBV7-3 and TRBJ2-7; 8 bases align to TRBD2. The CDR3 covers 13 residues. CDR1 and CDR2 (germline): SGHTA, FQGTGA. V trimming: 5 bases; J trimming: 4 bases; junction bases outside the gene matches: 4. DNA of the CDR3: TGTGCCAGCAGCCCCGGGGGGGGTTACGAGCAGTACTTC. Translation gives CASSPGGGYEQYF. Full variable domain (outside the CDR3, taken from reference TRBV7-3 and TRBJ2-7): GAGVSQTPSNKVTEKGKYVELRCDPISGHTALYWYRQSLGQGPEFLIYFQGTGAADDSGLPNDRFFAVRPEGSVSTLKIQRTERGDSAVYLCASSPGGGYEQYFGPGTRLTVT.

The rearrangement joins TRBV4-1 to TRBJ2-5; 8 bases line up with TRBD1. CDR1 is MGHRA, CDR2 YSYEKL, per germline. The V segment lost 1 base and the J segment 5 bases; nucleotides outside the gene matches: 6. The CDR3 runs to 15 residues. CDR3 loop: CASSQGDRPGETQYF. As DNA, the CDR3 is TGCGCCAGCAGCCAAGGGGACAGGCCCGGGGAGACCCAGTACTTC.

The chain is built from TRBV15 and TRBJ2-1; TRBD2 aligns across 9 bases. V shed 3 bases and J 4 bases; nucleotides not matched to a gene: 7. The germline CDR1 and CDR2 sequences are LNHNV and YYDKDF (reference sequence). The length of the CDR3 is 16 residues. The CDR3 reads CATSSRGTSSYNEQFF. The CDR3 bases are TGTGCCACCAGCAGCCGCGGGACTAGCTCATACAATGAGCAGTTCTTC.

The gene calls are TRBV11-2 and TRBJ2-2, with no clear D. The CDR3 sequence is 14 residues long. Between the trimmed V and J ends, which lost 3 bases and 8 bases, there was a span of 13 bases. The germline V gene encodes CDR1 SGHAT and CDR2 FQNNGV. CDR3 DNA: TGTGCCAGCAGCTTGTGGGATGAGTCTGGGGAGCTGTTTTTT. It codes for CASSLWDESGELFF.

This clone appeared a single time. Written as DNA, the CDR3 is TGTGCCAGCAGCTTCGCAAGAGTGCGGGACCCGAGCTACGAGCAGTACTTC. This codes for CASSFARVRDPSYEQYF. This sequence joins TRBV11-3 and TRBJ2-7, with D possibly matching TRBD2 (6 bases). The CDR3 has 17 residues. V lost 3 bases and J 3 bases, leaving 21 bases between the germline ends. CDR1 and CDR2 (germline): SGHNT, YENEEA.

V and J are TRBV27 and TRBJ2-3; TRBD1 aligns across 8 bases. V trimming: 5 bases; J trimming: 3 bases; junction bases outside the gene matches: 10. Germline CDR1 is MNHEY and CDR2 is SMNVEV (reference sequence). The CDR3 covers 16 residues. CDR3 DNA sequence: TGTGCCAGCAGTCCATCGACAGGGGAGTGGACAGATACGCAGTATTTT. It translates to CASSPSTGEWTDTQYF.

Written as DNA, the CDR3 is TGTGCCAGCAGCCAGGGGGTTTCTGGGGCCAACGTCCTGACTTTC. This codes for CASSQGVSGANVLTF. The chain is built from TRBV5-4 and TRBJ2-6; 7 bases are shared with TRBD1. V gave up 4 bases and J gave up 1 base; unmatched junction bases: 2. Germline V gene data show CDR1 as SGHNT and CDR2 as YYREEE (reference sequence). The CDR3 has 15 residues.

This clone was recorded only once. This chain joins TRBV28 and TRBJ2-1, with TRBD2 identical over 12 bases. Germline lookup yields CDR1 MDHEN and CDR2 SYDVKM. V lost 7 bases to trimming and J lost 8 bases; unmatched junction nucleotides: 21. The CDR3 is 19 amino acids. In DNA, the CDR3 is TGTGCCAGCACTCCCACGACCGCCAACAGACTAGCGGGAGTCGATGAGCAGTTCTTC. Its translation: CASTPTTANRLAGVDEQFF.

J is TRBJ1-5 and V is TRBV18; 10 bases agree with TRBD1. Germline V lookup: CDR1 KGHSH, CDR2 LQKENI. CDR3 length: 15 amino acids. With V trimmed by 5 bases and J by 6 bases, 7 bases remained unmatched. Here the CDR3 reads CASSAGQGVPQPQHF. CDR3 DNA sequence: TGTGCCAGCTCAGCCGGACAGGGGGTGCCTCAGCCCCAGCATTTT.

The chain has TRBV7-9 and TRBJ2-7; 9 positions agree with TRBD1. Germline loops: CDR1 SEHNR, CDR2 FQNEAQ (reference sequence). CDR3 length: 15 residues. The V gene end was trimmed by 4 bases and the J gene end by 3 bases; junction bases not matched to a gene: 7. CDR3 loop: CASSSRDRERYEQYF. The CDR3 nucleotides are TGTGCCAGCAGCTCCCGGGACAGGGAACGCTACGAGCAGTACTTC.

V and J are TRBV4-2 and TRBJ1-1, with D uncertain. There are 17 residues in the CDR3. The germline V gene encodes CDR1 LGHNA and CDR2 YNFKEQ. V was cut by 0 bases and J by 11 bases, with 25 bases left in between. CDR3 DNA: TGTGCCAGCAGCCAAGATCTAAAGAGAGCCTCTCCGTTCAACGCTTTCTTT. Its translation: CASSQDLKRASPFNAFF.

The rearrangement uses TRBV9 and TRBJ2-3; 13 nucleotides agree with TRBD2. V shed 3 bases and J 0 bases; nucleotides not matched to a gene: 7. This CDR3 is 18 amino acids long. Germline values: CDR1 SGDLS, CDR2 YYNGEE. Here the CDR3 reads CASSGGTSGAPSTDTQYF. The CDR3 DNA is TGTGCCAGCAGCGGAGGGACTAGCGGGGCCCCTAGCACAGATACGCAGTATTTT.

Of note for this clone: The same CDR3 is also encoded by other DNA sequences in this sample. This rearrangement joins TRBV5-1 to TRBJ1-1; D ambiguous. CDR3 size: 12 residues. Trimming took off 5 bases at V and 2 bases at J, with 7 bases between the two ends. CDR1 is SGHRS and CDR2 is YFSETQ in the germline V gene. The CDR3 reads CASREGNTEAFF. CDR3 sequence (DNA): TGCGCCAGCAGGGAGGGTAACACTGAAGCTTTCTTT.

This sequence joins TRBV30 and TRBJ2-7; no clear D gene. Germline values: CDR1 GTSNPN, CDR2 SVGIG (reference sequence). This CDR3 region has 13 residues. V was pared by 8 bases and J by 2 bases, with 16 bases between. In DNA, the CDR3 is TGTGCCCTGAGCCCCCCGATTGCCTACGAGCAGTACTTC. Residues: CALSPPIAYEQYF.

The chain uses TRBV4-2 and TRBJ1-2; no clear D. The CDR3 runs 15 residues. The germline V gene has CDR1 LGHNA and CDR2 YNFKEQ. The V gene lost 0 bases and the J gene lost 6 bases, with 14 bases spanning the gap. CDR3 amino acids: CASSQDREWEDGYTF. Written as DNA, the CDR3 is TGTGCCAGCAGCCAAGATCGAGAGTGGGAAGATGGCTACACCTTC.

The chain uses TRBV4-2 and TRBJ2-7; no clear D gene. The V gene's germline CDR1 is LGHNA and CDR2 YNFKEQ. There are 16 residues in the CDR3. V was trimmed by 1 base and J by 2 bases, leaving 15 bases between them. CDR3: CASSQVELAKAYEQYF. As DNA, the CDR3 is TGTGCCAGCAGCCAAGTGGAGTTAGCCAAAGCCTACGAGCAGTACTTC.

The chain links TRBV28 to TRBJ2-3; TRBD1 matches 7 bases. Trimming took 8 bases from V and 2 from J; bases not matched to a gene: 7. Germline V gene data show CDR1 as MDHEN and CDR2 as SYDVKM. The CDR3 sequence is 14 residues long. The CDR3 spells CASRLTGPTDTQYF. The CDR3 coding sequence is TGTGCCAGCCGACTGACAGGGCCCACAGATACGCAGTATTTT.